This TCR beta chain is drawn from a study of T cell responses to AZD1222 COVID-19 vaccine. Study results and caveats: Repertoire sampling occurred only after the peak T cell response. With two AZD1222 doses given, Spike-specific TCR breadth and depth both rose. Clonal diversity was possibly underestimated, and white British individuals and females predominated among donors.

Assay: immunoSEQ multiplex PCR; the TCRdb copy retains only in-frame clones and omits some. The sample holds 150,000 to 250,000 clones, more than 85% seen once. Pooling was applied to second doses at about 4 or about 12 weeks. Of note for this clone: Its target is not known.

This specimen was peripheral blood, taken 28 days after the second AZD1222 dose. This TCR was sampled from an adult who received the AZD1222 COVID-19 vaccine.

This chain's CDR3 is CASSGSGMNTEAFF. The CDR3 DNA reads TGTGCCAGCAGTGGGTCCGGAATGAACACTGAAGCTTTCTTT. The V and J genes are TRBV2 and TRBJ1-1; no clear D. This CDR3 spans 14 amino acids. Trimming took 4 bases from V and 0 from J, leaving 9 bases between them. Germline CDR1 reads SNHLY; CDR2 reads FYNNEI.